Following are 19 T cell receptor beta chains from one sample sequenced in a study of blood T cells in healthy people across ages. Alongside a J-beta primer mix, a sample-barcoded 5' primer served in a second PCR lasting about 7 to 12 cycles. TCRdb passed the 5' RACE reads through MiXCR, listing each CDR3 protein once. This table has about a million distinct CDR3 sequences, 51% appearing once. The sample taken for sequencing was blood. These receptors were obtained from a woman aged 60-75 years in good health.

This chain links TRBV27 with TRBJ2-4; TRBD2 matches 13 bases. Germline-derived CDR1 and CDR2 are MNHEY and SMNVEV (reference sequence). This CDR3 contains 15 residues. V was clipped by 6 bases and J by 4 bases; unmatched bases: 3. CDR3: CASSWTSGSKNIQYF. CDR3 in DNA: TGTGCCAGCAGCTGGACTAGCGGGAGTAAAAACATTCAGTACTTC.

This clonotype was seen more than once but under ten times. V usage is TRBV10-3 and J usage is TRBJ2-7; 10 positions agree with TRBD2. Germline CDR1 and CDR2: ENHRY and SYGVKD. V lost 2 bases and J lost 4; bases outside the gene matches: 17. The CDR3 is 19 amino acids. CDR3 DNA: TGTGCCATCAGTGAGCCGAAAGCGGCTAGCGGGAGAACGGGATACGAGCAGTACTTC. Translated: CAISEPKAASGRTGYEQYF.

This clonotype was counted a single time. The genes are TRBV6-1 and TRBJ1-2, with a possible D match to TRBD1 (5 bases). The CDR3 contains 14 residues. Per the germline V gene, CDR1 is MNHNS and CDR2 is SASEGT. Trimming left V 2 bases short and J 8 bases short, with 15 bases between. CDR3 nucleotides: TGTGCCAGCAGTGAACAGGGCCTGGATGTCGGCTACACCTTC. Protein sequence: CASSEQGLDVGYTF.

This chain links TRBV20-1 with TRBJ2-5; D is unresolved. This CDR3 has 13 residues. Trimming shortened V by 2 bases and J by 5 bases, and 12 bases separated the two germline ends. CDR1 DFQATT and CDR2 SNEGSKA come from the germline V gene (reference sequence). The CDR3 region is CSARSWLGETQYF. The CDR3 DNA is TGCAGTGCTAGATCCTGGCTAGGCGAGACCCAGTACTTC.

The chain combines TRBV20-1 with TRBJ2-4; D uncertain. TRBJ2-7 matches the DNA end more closely, so the J call is doubtful. CDR1 and CDR2 (germline): DFQATT, SNEGSKA (reference sequence). This CDR3 region has 10 residues. The CDR3 DNA reads as TGCAGTGCTAGTATCAGCGAGCAGTACTTC. Translation: CSASISEQYF.

The genes are TRBV5-1 and TRBJ2-5, with TRBD2 as a possible D gene (5 bases). Germline CDR1 and CDR2: SGHRS and YFSETQ. The CDR3 runs 14 residues. V shed 0 bases and J shed 11 bases, with 17 bases lying between them. The CDR3 here is CASSLELDSREQYF. The CDR3 region has the DNA TGCGCCAGCAGCTTGGAACTCGATTCGAGGGAGCAGTACTTC.

The rearrangement uses TRBV5-1 and TRBJ2-5; 11 nucleotides agree with TRBD1. CDR1 is SGHRS, CDR2 YFSETQ, per germline. There are 15 residues in the CDR3. V was clipped by 4 bases and J by 4 bases; unmatched bases: 6. CDR3 nucleotide sequence: TGCGCCAGCAGCGTCCCCGGGACAGGGGGAGAGACCCAGTACTTC. Protein product: CASSVPGTGGETQYF.

With regard to this clonotype: A read error is likely, as this CDR3 ends without the conserved phenylalanine or tryptophan. The chain recombines TRBV5-1 with TRBJ2-1; 7 nucleotides line up with TRBD2. The germline CDR1 and CDR2 sequences are SGHRS and YFSETQ. J lost 0 bases, V lost 4 bases, and 7 bases had no gene match. The CDR3 spans 16 residues. The CDR3 loop is CASSRLGGSSYNEQFL. DNA for the CDR3: TGCGCCAGCAGCCGACTGGGCGGGAGCTCCTACAATGAGCAGTTCCTC.

The chain has TRBV20-1 and TRBJ1-6, with D possibly matching TRBD1 (5 bases). Germline-derived CDR1 and CDR2 are DFQATT and SNEGSKA (reference sequence). The CDR3 extends over 14 amino acids. The CDR3 spells CSAGRGSDNSPLHF. The CDR3 DNA sequence: TGCAGCGCTGGGCGGGGCAGCGATAATTCACCCCTCCACTTT.

In this sample, this clonotype turned up a few times. The J gene is TRBJ2-7, the V gene TRBV6-2 or TRBV6-3; D is perhaps TRBD1 (5 bases). CDR1 MNHEY and CDR2 SVGEGT come from the germline V gene. The CDR3 covers 15 residues. Deletions cut 6 bases from V and 0 bases from J, with 15 bases between. The CDR3 bases are TGTGCCAGCAGCTCCTACAGGCTTAACTCCTACGAGCAGTACTTC. Translated, it gives CASSSYRLNSYEQYF.

This chain links TRBV7-9 with TRBJ1-2, with D unresolved. V dropped 5 bases and J dropped 0 bases, with 16 bases sitting between them. CDR3 size: 16 residues. The germline gives CDR1 SEHNR, CDR2 FQNEAQ (reference sequence). CDR3 protein: CASSPRGRGANYGYTF. For the CDR3, the DNA is TGTGCCAGCAGCCCCCGAGGCCGGGGAGCTAACTATGGCTACACCTTC.

This clonotype showed up just a few times. The chain recombines TRBV29-1 with TRBJ2-1, with D perhaps TRBD2 (7 bases). CDR1 SQVTM and CDR2 ANQGSEA come from the germline V gene. V was trimmed by 4 bases and J by 4 bases, leaving 20 bases between them. The CDR3 covers 16 residues. The CDR3 protein is CSVGPRKRGGYNEQFF. CDR3 DNA sequence: TGCAGCGTTGGGCCTCGGAAAAGGGGGGGTTACAATGAGCAGTTCTTC.

J is TRBJ2-5 and V is TRBV7-9; possibly TRBD2 for D (6 bases). Trimming shortened V by 8 bases and J by 4 bases, and 11 bases separated the two germline ends. The CDR3 contains 12 residues. Germline loops: CDR1 SEHNR, CDR2 FQNEAQ (reference sequence). CDR3 loop: CASAGMGETQYF. CDR3 DNA: TGTGCCAGCGCGGGGATGGGAGAGACCCAGTACTTC.

This chain uses TRBV28 with TRBJ2-1; no clear D gene. The CDR3 length is 13 residues. With 8 bases removed from V and 5 bases from J, the gap between germline ends came to 13 bases. CDR1 is MDHEN and CDR2 is SYDVKM in the germline V gene. The CDR3 region is CASGLYTNNEQFF. DNA for the CDR3: TGTGCCAGCGGGTTATACACTAACAATGAGCAGTTCTTC.

The chain carries TRBV20-1 and TRBJ2-7; TRBD2 agrees at 9 bases. The V segment lost 4 bases and the J segment 4 bases; nucleotides outside the gene matches: 17. Germline V gives CDR1 DFQATT, CDR2 SNEGSKA (reference sequence). The CDR3 length is 17 residues. The CDR3 is CSAIQGPGLAGSYEQYF. DNA for the CDR3: TGCAGTGCTATACAGGGACCTGGCCTAGCGGGGTCATACGAGCAGTACTTC.

The chain carries TRBV15 and TRBJ2-3; D tentatively fits TRBD1 or TRBD2 (5 bases each). CDR3 length: 13 residues. Germline values: CDR1 LNHNV, CDR2 YYDKDF (reference sequence). Between the trimmed V and J ends, which lost 8 bases and 0 bases, there was a span of 9 bases. The CDR3 DNA sequence: TGTGCCACCCGTCGGGACAGCACAGATACGCAGTATTTT. Translating it yields CATRRDSTDTQYF. Together with reference TRBV15 and TRBJ2-3, the CDR3 gives the full variable domain: DAMVIQNPRYQVTQFGKPVTLSCSQTLNHNVMYWYQQKSSQAPKLLFHYYDKDFNNEADTPDNFQSRRPNTSFCFLDIRSPGLGDTAMYLCATRRDSTDTQYFGPGTRLTVL.

This clonotype was recorded once. CDR3 residues: CASSFLTGVEFF. CDR3 bases: TGTGCCAGCAGTTTTTTGACTGGCGTGGAGTTCTTC. V and J are TRBV28 and TRBJ2-1; D is unresolved. CDR3 size: 12 residues. Trimming cost V 3 bases and J 14 bases, with 14 bases left between them. Germline loops: CDR1 MDHEN, CDR2 SYDVKM.

The chain couples TRBV6-2 or TRBV6-3 to TRBJ1-5; weak D call: TRBD1 (5 bases). Germline V gives CDR1 MNHEY, CDR2 SVGEGT. This CDR3 contains 17 residues. V lost 2 bases, J lost 6 bases, and 20 bases lay in between. CDR3 DNA sequence: TGTGCCAGCAGTTACACCCGATTTGGGGGTTACGGTCAGCCCCAGCATTTT. Translating gives CASSYTRFGGYGQPQHF.

The chain links TRBV4-2 to TRBJ1-5; 9 nucleotides line up with TRBD1. The CDR3 is 21 residues long. Germline V gene lookup returns CDR1 LGHNA and CDR2 YNFKEQ. The J segment lost 1 base and the V segment lost 1 base, leaving 17 bases of the junction unmatched. Here the CDR3 DNA reads TGTGCCAGCAGCCAAGTTGACGTTCGGGACAGGGCCGGCTTCAGCAATCAGCCCCAGCATTTT. It translates to CASSQVDVRDRAGFSNQPQHF.